These T cell receptor beta chains were read from a single sample in a study of graft-versus-host responses after intestinal transplantation. Data came from immunoSEQ multiplex PCR; TCRdb stores just in-frame clones and leaves some out. The sample includes 15,000 to 17,000 clones, 33% of them seen just once. The sample consisted of alloreactive CD4+ T cells from a mixed lymphocyte reaction culture, taken before intestinal transplant. Source of these receptors: a human patient who received an intestinal transplant. CDR3s include the opening cysteine and the closing phenylalanine or tryptophan. The order of the fields is J gene, V gene, clone size, D gene, CDR3 DNA, CDR3 protein. A D gene is named only where the DNA matches it firmly. Not all rows give a size; the values are once, few, many and, for expanded clones, a class.

TRBJ2-7	TRBV2	-	TRBD1	TGTGCCAGCAGTAGACCCGGCGACAGGGGAGACAACGAGCAGTACTTC	CASSRPGDRGDNEQYF
TRBJ2-3	TRBV7-6	-	-	TGTGCCAGCAGCTCCGTAAGGCTAGCCCCTGAAGATACGCAGTATTTT	CASSSVRLAPEDTQYF
TRBJ2-3	TRBV10-3	once	TRBD2	TGTGCCATCAGTTACTTTAGCGGGGGGGCAACAGATACGCAGTATTTT	CAISYFSGGATDTQYF
TRBJ1-2	TRBV6-5	medium-sized	TRBD1	TGTGCCAGCGGGGACAGGGTTGGTGGCTACACCTTC	CASGDRVGGYTF
TRBJ1-5	TRBV6-8	few	-	TGTGCCAGCAGGGGTTATCAGCCCCAGCATTTT	CASRGYQPQHF
TRBJ1-6	TRBV5-5	-	-	TGTGCCAGCAGCTTGGATGGGGGGCGTTTTCTAATTTCACCCCTCCACTTT	CASSLDGGRFLISPLHF
TRBJ1-6	TRBV5-1	-	TRBD1	TGCGCCAGCAGCCTGACAGGGAGCTCCTATAATTCACCCCTCCACTTT	CASSLTGSSYNSPLHF
TRBJ2-3	TRBV9	-	TRBD1	TGTGCCAGCAGCGTAGCTTCGAGACAGGGGGGCACAGATACGCAGTATTTT	CASSVASRQGGTDTQYF
TRBJ2-7	TRBV6-5	-	-	TGTGCCACCAAAATTACCCGTACAGCGCACTACGAGCAGTACTTC	CATKITRTAHYEQYF
TRBJ2-7	TRBV7-9	once	-	TGTGCCAGCAGCTTAGGTGGCAGCCTCTACGAGCAGTACTTC	CASSLGGSLYEQYF
TRBJ1-4	TRBV4-1	-	TRBD1	TGCACCAGCAGCCAAGGACAGGGGGCAGACACAACTGATGAAAAACTGTTTTTT	CTSSQGQGADTTDEKLFF
TRBJ2-7	TRBV6-6	-	TRBD2	TGTGCCAGCAGCAGACTAGCGGGGGGGCGGGACGAGCAGTACTTC	CASSRLAGGRDEQYF
TRBJ2-1	TRBV5-1	-	-	TGCGCCAGCAGCTGGCAGGGGCAATCCTACAATGAGCAGTTCTTC	CASSWQGQSYNEQFF
TRBJ1-2	TRBV9	-	-	TGTGCCAGCAGCGTAGGAGGGGGACTAAACTATGGCCACACCTTC	CASSVGGGLNYGHTF
TRBJ2-5	TRBV29-1	few	TRBD1	TGCAGCGCGTACAGGGGGCATGGGGAGACCCAGTACTTC	CSAYRGHGETQYF
TRBJ2-3	TRBV9	few	-	TGTGCCAGCAGCGCAGGAGGGACTCCTCTGGCAGATACGCAGTATTTT	CASSAGGTPLADTQYF
TRBJ2-5	TRBV2	-	TRBD2	TGTGCCAGCAGTGAAGACGCGGGGGGGTGGGAGACCCAGTACTTC	CASSEDAGGWETQYF
TRBJ2-3	TRBV7-9	once	-	TGTGCCAGCAGCTTAGGACTCAGCACAGATACGCAGTATTTT	CASSLGLSTDTQYF
TRBJ2-3	TRBV30	few	-	TGTGCCTGGACTAAATTGGGCGGGGGCGGGGGAGATACGCAGTATTTT	CAWTKLGGGGGDTQYF
TRBJ1-1	TRBV27	-	-	TGTGCCAGCAGTTTTAGGGGGTCCACTGAAGCTTTCTTT	CASSFRGSTEAFF
TRBJ2-3	TRBV10-1	-	-	TGCGCCAGCAGTGAGGTGGCAGATACGCAGTATTTT	CASSEVADTQYF
TRBJ1-1	TRBV10-2	few	-	TGCGCCAGCTTGGGACCGTTGAACACTGAAGCTTTCTTT	CASLGPLNTEAFF
TRBJ2-7	TRBV6-5	-	-	TGTGCCAGCAGCCACACCCTGGCCTACGAGCAGTACTTC	CASSHTLAYEQYF
TRBJ2-7	TRBV18	few	TRBD1	TGTGCCAGCTCACCAACCTTAGGGACAGGCTCCTACGAGCAGTACTTC	CASSPTLGTGSYEQYF
TRBJ1-6	TRBV6-8	few	TRBD1	TGTGCCAGCAGCATCAGGGACAGGGGGCTTTCACCCCTCCACTTT	CASSIRDRGLSPLHF
TRBJ2-2	TRBV19	-	TRBD2	TGTGCCAGTCGCCTAGCGGGGTGGCACACCGGGGAGCTGTTTTTT	CASRLAGWHTGELFF
TRBJ2-2	TRBV19	-	TRBD2	TGTGCCAGTACTTCTAGCGGGAGCGCCGGGGAGCTGTTTTTT	CASTSSGSAGELFF
TRBJ2-1	TRBV6-4	medium-sized	-	TGTGCCAGCAGTGACAGATCGGGGGTCCTCTACAATGAGCAGTTCTTC	CASSDRSGVLYNEQFF
TRBJ2-3	TRBV6-5	few	TRBD2	TGTGCCAGCAGTTACGGGATAGCGGGAGCAGATACGCAGTATTTT	CASSYGIAGADTQYF
TRBJ2-1	TRBV6-5	-	TRBD1	TGTGCCAGCAGCTACAGGGGGAATGAGCAGTTCTTC	CASSYRGNEQFF
TRBJ1-1	TRBV5-1	few	-	TGCGCCAGCAGCCGCAAATGGGTCGGAGGGGACACTGAAGCTTTCTTT	CASSRKWVGGDTEAFF
TRBJ2-2	TRBV18	-	-	TGTGCCAGCTCACCCCGACCAGGGGCCGGGGAGCTGTTTTTT	CASSPRPGAGELFF
TRBJ1-2	TRBV5-1	-	TRBD1	TGCGCCAGCAGCTTGGCCGGACAGGACTATGGCTACACCTTC	CASSLAGQDYGYTF
TRBJ1-5	TRBV6-1	few	TRBD1	TGTGCCAGCAGTGGACACAGGGGGCAGGGCAATCAGCCCCAGCATTTT	CASSGHRGQGNQPQHF
TRBJ1-3	TRBV6-4	-	-	TGTGCCAGCAGTGACTTTGGGGAAAGAAGCTCTGGAAACACCATATATTTT	CASSDFGERSSGNTIYF
TRBJ2-2	TRBV5-1	medium-sized	-	TGCGCCAGCAGCTTGCTGTGGGGGCCCTCGAACACCGGGGAGCTGTTTTTT	CASSLLWGPSNTGELFF
TRBJ2-7	TRBV6-1	-	-	TGTGCCAGCAGGCGGGGAGCCTCAGAGCAGTACTTC	CASRRGASEQYF
TRBJ2-1	TRBV11-3	few	-	TGTGCCAGCAGCTTAGGACTAGACGCCTACAATGAGCAGTTCTTC	CASSLGLDAYNEQFF
TRBJ2-7	TRBV9	-	TRBD2	TGTGCCAGCAGCCCTGTCAGGGGGGGACTAGCGGGTTACGAGCAGTACTTC	CASSPVRGGLAGYEQYF
TRBJ2-1	TRBV4-1	few	-	TGCGCCAGCAGCCAAGCCGTACGTCAGCGGGCCCCAGGAGGGCAGTTCTTC	CASSQAVRQRAPGGQFF